This T cell receptor (beta chain) is drawn from a study of tumor-infiltrating lymphocytes in primary liver carcinoma. Points from the study as a whole: A significantly higher top-250-clone fraction was recorded for tumors than for blood (p = 0.039). Owing to bulk unsorted samples, no comparison was made between CD4+ and CD8+ repertoires. Lesser overlap characterized tumor-adjacent and tumor-blood pairs relative to tumor region pairs.

Germline V lookup: CDR1 WSHSY, CDR2 SAAADI. The CDR3 consists of 15 residues. Trimming at V came to 6 bases and at J to 0 bases, leaving 2 bases not matched to a gene. Making TCR beta cDNA involved 400 to 600 ng total RNA and a constant-region primer. Researchers made the TCR beta libraries by running three nested multiplex PCR rounds with slightly modified ARM-PCR. Amplification in the first two PCR rounds was performed using TRBV1-TRBV30 forward primers and a C-beta reverse primer for about 10 cycles each. TCRdb itself ran the multiplex PCR reads through MiXCR, one entry per CDR3 protein. The sample records 310,000 or so distinct CDR3 sequences, 58% being singletons. In the case of this clonotype: Its antigen remains unidentified.

The authors took blood RNA from unsorted whole blood and also extracted germline DNA. Presurgery, about 4 milliliters of peripheral blood were collected. The sequenced material came from peripheral blood. This receptor was identified in a woman younger than 45 with primary liver carcinoma and hepatitis B virus infection. The genes are TRBV10-2 and TRBJ2-2; 9 nucleotides agree with TRBD2. The CDR3 here is CASRLAGANTGELFF. The CDR3 bases are TGCGCCAGCAGACTAGCGGGTGCGAACACCGGGGAGCTGTTTTTT.